Listed here is a single TCR beta chain. What this receptor recognizes is not known. No per-base quality is available; no much larger clone lies one base away. The germline V gene encodes CDR1 GTSNPN and CDR2 SVGIG (reference sequence). Taken from cysteine to phenylalanine, the CDR3 has 13 residues. Only the CDR3 DNA is retained, 39 bases long and in frame from the first base. The germline ends are 12 bases apart after V is trimmed by 1 base and J by 6 bases. Peripheral blood CD8+ and CD4+ T cells from healthy donors, Susac syndrome patients and multiple sclerosis patients were profiled by high-throughput TCR beta sequencing. Treatment-naive patients with stable or active relapsing-remitting disease fulfilling revised McDonald criteria were used as multiple sclerosis controls. CD8+ TEMRA cells were enriched by FACS, while bulk CD8+ and CD4+ T cells were purified by magnetic negative isolation. Blood was drawn into EDTA tubes, processed within 24 hours, and PBMCs were isolated by density gradient centrifugation. PBMCs intended for TCR sequencing were frozen in liquid nitrogen and were later thawed in a 37 degrees C water bath. The sorted or isolated CD4+, CD8+ and CD8+ TEMRA cells reached a purity of at least 90%.

The record originates from a study of CD8 T cells in Susac syndrome (dated by TCRdb to about 2019). Regarding the research as a whole: Whether CD8+ T cell activation and differentiation in Susac syndrome was antigen driven was tested using repertoire sequencing. Clonality of the CD8+ T cell repertoire was compared between about a dozen healthy donors, 14 Susac syndrome patients and roughly 15 multiple sclerosis patients. Overall study results and their limits: The study acknowledged that relatively few individuals were included in the TCR sequencing and HLA analysis.

RNA was extracted using the RNeasy kit, and roughly 0.5 to 1 microgram was reverse transcribed with random hexamers. The immunoSEQ multiplex PCR assay, covering 54 Vbeta and 13 Jbeta segments, was used to amplify TCR beta CDR3 regions. Bias from PCR amplification was corrected by using a synthetic template baseline for primer optimization and for computational correction. On the authors' methods: Reads were annotated to V, D and J genes per IMGT and analyzed with immunoSEQ Analyzer, keeping only productive sequences. Clonality was calculated as one minus the Shannon entropy normalized by log2 of the number of productive unique sequences. Public and private clones were assessed among the 100 most prevalent clones of each patient and control. Clones were defined as Susac-specific if absent from the healthy and MS cohorts, from around 1,000 published viral clones and from other ImmuneACCESS disease sequences. Starting from the raw public reads, TCRdb applied fastp trimming at Q25, assembled clones with MiXCR and retained in-frame beta chains. Duplicate CDR3 protein sequences are folded into a single record with the most common DNA and genes. TCRdb, not the authors, supplied the V and J calls. This sample gives some 150,000 distinct CDR3 sequences in total; about 95% of them show up just once. The biggest ten clones account for over 0.12% of the sample.

This sequence originates from a human donor with multiple sclerosis. Sequenced input: CD8+ T cells from PBMCs. Here the chain combines TRBV30 and TRBJ1-2, and perhaps TRBD1 as D gene, on 6 matching bases. The DNA sequence reads TGTGCCTGGAGTGGGGGGGGCAGGGATGGCTACACCTTC. Its translation is CAWSGGGRDGYTF. Joined to the reference TRBV30 and TRBJ1-2 proteins, this CDR3 gives the full variable domain: SQTIHQWPATLVQPVGSPLSLECTVEGTSNPNLYWYRQAAGRGLQLLFYSVGIGQISSEVPQNLSASRPQDRQFILSSKKLLLSDSGFYLCAWSGGGRDGYTFGSGTRLTVV.